The next 17 T cell receptor beta chains were all read from a single sample in a study of human T cells and chemical hapten exposure. TCRdb re-called the RACE reads through MiXCR, storing one row per CDR3 protein. Among approximately 350,000 distinct CDR3 sequences, under 8% were seen once, and the ten largest hold 7% to 10%. Time point of the sample: patch test 1, 2 weeks after DPC sensitization. Treatment noted: therapeutic diphenylcyclopropenone sensitization with weekly scalp DPC. Sequencing was performed on whole blood, taken in connection with sensitization to the hapten diphenylcyclopropenone (DPC). Every receptor here comes from a woman between 18 and 30 years old with alopecia areata. Some clones in this sample may be carry-over from other donors' samples.

The V call is TRBV28, the J call TRBJ2-7; 13 bases map to TRBD2. From germline, CDR1 is MDHEN and CDR2 SYDVKM. Trimming at V came to 4 bases and at J to 1 base, leaving 4 bases not matched to a gene. The CDR3 runs to 16 residues. As DNA, the CDR3 is TGTGCCAGCAGTTCGACTAGCGGGGGGTTTTCCTACGAGCAGTACTTC. This gives the protein CASSSTSGGFSYEQYF.

The chain combines TRBV11-3 with TRBJ2-3, with D perhaps TRBD1 (6 bases). V lost 1 base and J lost 1, with 15 bases in between. The CDR3 consists of 17 residues. From germline, CDR1 is SGHNT and CDR2 YENEEA. In DNA form, the CDR3 reads TGTGCCAGCAGCTTAGCAGGGGCGGGCTCGGGCACAGATACGCAGTATTTT. This encodes CASSLAGAGSGTDTQYF.

The V and J genes are TRBV6-5 and TRBJ2-5; 11 bases match TRBD2. V lost 6 bases and J lost 5; bases outside the gene matches: 11. The CDR3 extends over 16 amino acids. The germline gives CDR1 MNHEY, CDR2 SVGAGI. The DNA of the CDR3 is TGTGCCAGCAGGAGATTCATAGCGGGGGGGAAGGAGACCCAGTACTTC. It encodes CASRRFIAGGKETQYF.

Note on this clonotype: This may arise from a read error, as a much more abundant clone is one base away. The CDR3 DNA reads TGCAGCGTTCGACTAGCGGGGACCACGAACACCGGGGAGCTGTTTTTT. Translating it yields CSVRLAGTTNTGELFF. V is TRBV29-1 and J is TRBJ2-2; 11 bases fit TRBD2. This CDR3 region has 16 residues. CDR1 SQVTM and CDR2 ANQGSEA come from the germline V gene. J was trimmed by 0 bases and V by 5 bases; bases with no gene match: 5.

The chain carries TRBV21-1 and TRBJ2-5; TRBD1, the D gene given by the table, was not confirmed from the DNA. TRBV21-1 is marked as a pseudogene. This CDR3 region has 17 residues. The CDR3 loop reads CASSKSWRQGVHETQYF. The DNA for the CDR3 is TGTGCCAGCAGCAAATCATGGAGACAGGGGGTTCACGAGACCCAGTACTTC.

J is TRBJ2-5 and V is TRBV27; D might be TRBD1 (6 bases). The CDR3 contains 14 residues. Trimming stripped 5 bases from V and 2 bases from J, with 12 bases between. The germline gives CDR1 MNHEY, CDR2 SMNVEV (reference sequence). The CDR3 is CASSPLRGQETQYF. The DNA for the CDR3 is TGTGCCAGCAGTCCCCTGAGGGGGCAAGAGACCCAGTACTTC.

In the case of this clonotype: A much larger clone differs from this one at a single base, so this may be a read error. This rearrangement joins TRBV27 to TRBJ1-5; TRBD1 might be the D (5 bases). Germline V gene data show CDR1 as MNHEY and CDR2 as SMNVEV (reference sequence). The CDR3 totals 15 residues. The CDR3 DNA sequence: TGTGCCAGCAGTTCTGGGGCAGCGGGCAATCAGCCCCGGCATTTT. It is translated as CASSSGAAGNQPRHF.

This clonotype has a count of ten or more. The V gene is TRBV2, the J gene TRBJ2-1; D may be TRBD1 (5 bases). The length of the CDR3 is 11 residues. Germline lookup yields CDR1 SNHLY and CDR2 FYNNEI. V shed 8 bases and J shed 9 bases, with 11 bases lying between them. The CDR3 spells CASGQLIEQFF. The CDR3 DNA reads TGTGCCAGCGGACAACTTATTGAGCAGTTCTTC.

Regarding this clonotype: One end of the junction is discordant with germline, which a read error may explain. This chain uses TRBV12-3 or TRBV12-4 with TRBJ2-7; 8 nucleotides align to TRBD2. The CDR3 runs 17 residues. The CDR3 DNA reads TGTGCCAGCAGTCTAGCGCCGGGGGGGTTACGGTCCTACGAGCAGTACTTC. Encoded protein: CASSLAPGGLRSYEQYF.

The genes are TRBV6-5 and TRBJ2-7; TRBD1 aligns across 9 bases. CDR3 length equals 15 residues. CDR1 and CDR2 from the germline V gene are MNHEY and SVGAGI. Trimming cost V 4 bases and J 2 bases; bases outside gene matches: 6. The CDR3 bases are TGTGCCAGCAGTTCCGGGACAGGGATCACCTACGAGCAGTACTTC. This gives the protein CASSSGTGITYEQYF.

This clonotype turned up a few times. V usage is TRBV27 and J usage is TRBJ2-7; 12 nucleotides match TRBD1. This CDR3 contains 15 residues. V was clipped by 7 bases and J by 7 bases; unmatched bases: 11. Germline CDR1 MNHEY, CDR2 SMNVEV (reference sequence). CDR3 protein: CASTNPGQGAGEQYF. The CDR3 bases are TGTGCCAGCACAAATCCGGGACAGGGGGCGGGGGAGCAGTACTTC.

This clonotype was counted only a few times. The chain uses TRBV2 and TRBJ1-4, with D unresolved. The CDR3 length is 13 residues. V was pared by 6 bases and J by 3 bases, with 8 bases between. In germline, CDR1 is SNHLY, CDR2 FYNNEI. The CDR3: CASRWRSNEKLFF. The CDR3 DNA is TGTGCCAGCAGGTGGCGGTCTAATGAAAAACTGTTTTTT.

The V call is TRBV4-1, the J call TRBJ2-5, with 7 bases matching TRBD2. The germline V gene encodes CDR1 MGHRA and CDR2 YSYEKL. The V and J ends lost 3 bases and 3 bases, in that order; junction bases with no gene match: 7. The CDR3 is 15 residues long. CDR3 bases: TGCGCCAGCAGCCATGCTAGCGGAAGGGAAGAGACCCAGTACTTC. Translation: CASSHASGREETQYF.

This clonotype has at least ten counts. The chain recombines TRBV5-1 with TRBJ2-4, with 10 nucleotides matching TRBD2. The V gene end was trimmed by 4 bases and the J gene end by 5 bases; junction bases not matched to a gene: 6. This CDR3 has 15 amino acids. Germline V gene data show CDR1 as SGHRS and CDR2 as YFSETQ. In DNA, the CDR3 is TGCGCCAGCAGCCTTCTAGCGGGGGCCGAAAACATTCAGTACTTC. This encodes CASSLLAGAENIQYF. The whole variable domain, remainder taken from reference TRBV5-1 and TRBJ2-4, is KAGVTQTPRYLIKTRGQQVTLSCSPISGHRSVSWYQQTPGQGLQFLFEYFSETQRNKGNFPGRFSGRQFSNSRSEMNVSTLELGDSALYLCASSLLAGAENIQYFGAGTRLSVL.

This clonotype came up many times. The chain carries TRBV2 and TRBJ1-5; no firm D call. This CDR3 contains 17 residues. The V gene lost 0 bases and the J gene lost 0 bases, with 12 bases spanning the gap. The germline gives CDR1 SNHLY, CDR2 FYNNEI. CDR3 sequence (DNA): TGTGCCAGCAGTGAAGCGCTTAGGGATTATAGCAATCAGCCCCAGCATTTT. It translates to CASSEALRDYSNQPQHF.

This chain joins TRBV20-1 and TRBJ1-3; D not certain. The CDR3 totals 13 residues. Trimming cost V 1 base and J 4 bases, with 8 bases left between them. Germline loops: CDR1 DFQATT, CDR2 SNEGSKA (reference sequence). The CDR3 bases are TGCAGTGCTAGAGCTCTCCCGGGAAACACCATATATTTT. Translation gives CSARALPGNTIYF.

The DNA for the CDR3 is TGTGCCAGCAGTTACAACGGATTGAACACTGAAGCTTTCTTT. The encoded protein is CASSYNGLNTEAFF. The gene calls are TRBV6-5 and TRBJ1-1; D is ambiguous. This CDR3 contains 14 residues. Germline V gives CDR1 MNHEY, CDR2 SVGAGI. The V gene lost 2 bases and the J gene lost 0 bases, with 7 bases spanning the gap.